This is a list of T cell receptor beta chains from one sample in a study of blood T cell repertoires in COVID-19. TCRdb's table, derived via immunoSEQ multiplex PCR, lists solely in-frame clones and lacks some. The data contain about 75,000 clones, roughly 88% of them singletons. Sequencing used peripheral blood. The source is a woman aged 50 to 65 with acute or convalescent COVID-19. The CDR3 runs from the conserved cysteine through the conserved F or W. D genes are given only for firm matches. Rows may omit the clone size; those that give it use once, few, many or a size class.

CDR3 DNA | CDR3 protein | D gene | V gene | clone size | J gene
TGTGCCAGCAGCTTAGCTCGGGCGGGGGGAAACACCATATATTTT | CASSLARAGGNTIYF | NA | TRBV7-6 | NA | TRBJ1-3
TGTGCCTGGAGTGTCAGGAATGAAAAACTGTTTTTT | CAWSVRNEKLFF | NA | TRBV30 | NA | TRBJ1-4
TGTGCCAGCAGCTTCGGTAATAATTCACCCCTCCACTTT | CASSFGNNSPLHF | NA | TRBV5-4 | NA | TRBJ1-6
TGTGCCAGCAGCCAAGTCCGCATCGGGAATTCACCCCTCCACTTT | CASSQVRIGNSPLHF | NA | TRBV14 | once | TRBJ1-6
TGCAGCGTGCCGGGACTAGCGGGCTACGAGCAGTACTTC | CSVPGLAGYEQYF | TRBD2 | TRBV29-1 | NA | TRBJ2-7
TGTGCCAGCAGTTACCCCACCTTGGGGGGGACGACTGAAGCTTTCTTT | CASSYPTLGGTTEAFF | NA | TRBV6-5 | NA | TRBJ1-1
TGCGCCAGCTCCGGACAGTTTGCAACTAATGAAAAACTGTTTTTT | CASSGQFATNEKLFF | NA | TRBV5-1 | NA | TRBJ1-4
TGTGCCAGCAGCTTCGGACAGGATCAGCCCCAGCATTTT | CASSFGQDQPQHF | TRBD1 | TRBV5-6 | once | TRBJ1-5
TGCAGCGTTGAACTCTCCCCCCGGACAGCCTATGGCTACACCTTC | CSVELSPRTAYGYTF | NA | TRBV29-1 | NA | TRBJ1-2
TGTGCCAGCAGTTACCTGGGGACTGGCGAGCAGTACTTC | CASSYLGTGEQYF | NA | TRBV6-5 | NA | TRBJ2-7
TGTGCCAGCAGCTGGGGGACAAGCTCCTACAATGAGCAGTTCTTC | CASSWGTSSYNEQFF | NA | TRBV5-8 | NA | TRBJ2-1
TGTGCCAGTGGGGACAGATTAAACGAGCAGTACTTC | CASGDRLNEQYF | TRBD1 | TRBV19 | NA | TRBJ2-7
TGTGCCAGCAGCTTGTCTCGGGGGTCAGATACGCAGTATTTT | CASSLSRGSDTQYF | NA | TRBV7-3 | once | TRBJ2-3
TGTGCCAGCAGCGCAACTAGCGGGGGACGGGAGACCCAGTACTTC | CASSATSGGRETQYF | TRBD2 | TRBV7-2 | NA | TRBJ2-5